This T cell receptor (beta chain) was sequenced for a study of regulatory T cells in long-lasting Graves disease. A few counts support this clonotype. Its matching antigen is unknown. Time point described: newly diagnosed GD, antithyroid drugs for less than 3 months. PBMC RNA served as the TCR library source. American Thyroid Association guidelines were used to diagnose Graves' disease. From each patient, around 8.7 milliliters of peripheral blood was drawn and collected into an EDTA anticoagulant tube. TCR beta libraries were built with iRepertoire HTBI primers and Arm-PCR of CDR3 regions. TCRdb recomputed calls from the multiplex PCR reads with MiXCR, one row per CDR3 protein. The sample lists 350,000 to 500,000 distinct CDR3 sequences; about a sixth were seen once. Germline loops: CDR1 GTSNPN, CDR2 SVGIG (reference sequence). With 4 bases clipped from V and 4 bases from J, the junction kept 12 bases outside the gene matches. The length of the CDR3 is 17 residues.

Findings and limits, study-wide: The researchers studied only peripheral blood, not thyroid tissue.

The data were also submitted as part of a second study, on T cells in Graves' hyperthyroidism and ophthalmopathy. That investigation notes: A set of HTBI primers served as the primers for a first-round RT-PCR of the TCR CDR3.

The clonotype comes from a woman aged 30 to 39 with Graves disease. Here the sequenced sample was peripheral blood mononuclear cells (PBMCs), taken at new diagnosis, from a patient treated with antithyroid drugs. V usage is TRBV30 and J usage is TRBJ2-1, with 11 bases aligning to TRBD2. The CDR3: CAWNTARGLAAYNEQFF. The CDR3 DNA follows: TGTGCCTGGAACACCGCCCGGGGACTAGCGGCTTACAATGAGCAGTTCTTC.